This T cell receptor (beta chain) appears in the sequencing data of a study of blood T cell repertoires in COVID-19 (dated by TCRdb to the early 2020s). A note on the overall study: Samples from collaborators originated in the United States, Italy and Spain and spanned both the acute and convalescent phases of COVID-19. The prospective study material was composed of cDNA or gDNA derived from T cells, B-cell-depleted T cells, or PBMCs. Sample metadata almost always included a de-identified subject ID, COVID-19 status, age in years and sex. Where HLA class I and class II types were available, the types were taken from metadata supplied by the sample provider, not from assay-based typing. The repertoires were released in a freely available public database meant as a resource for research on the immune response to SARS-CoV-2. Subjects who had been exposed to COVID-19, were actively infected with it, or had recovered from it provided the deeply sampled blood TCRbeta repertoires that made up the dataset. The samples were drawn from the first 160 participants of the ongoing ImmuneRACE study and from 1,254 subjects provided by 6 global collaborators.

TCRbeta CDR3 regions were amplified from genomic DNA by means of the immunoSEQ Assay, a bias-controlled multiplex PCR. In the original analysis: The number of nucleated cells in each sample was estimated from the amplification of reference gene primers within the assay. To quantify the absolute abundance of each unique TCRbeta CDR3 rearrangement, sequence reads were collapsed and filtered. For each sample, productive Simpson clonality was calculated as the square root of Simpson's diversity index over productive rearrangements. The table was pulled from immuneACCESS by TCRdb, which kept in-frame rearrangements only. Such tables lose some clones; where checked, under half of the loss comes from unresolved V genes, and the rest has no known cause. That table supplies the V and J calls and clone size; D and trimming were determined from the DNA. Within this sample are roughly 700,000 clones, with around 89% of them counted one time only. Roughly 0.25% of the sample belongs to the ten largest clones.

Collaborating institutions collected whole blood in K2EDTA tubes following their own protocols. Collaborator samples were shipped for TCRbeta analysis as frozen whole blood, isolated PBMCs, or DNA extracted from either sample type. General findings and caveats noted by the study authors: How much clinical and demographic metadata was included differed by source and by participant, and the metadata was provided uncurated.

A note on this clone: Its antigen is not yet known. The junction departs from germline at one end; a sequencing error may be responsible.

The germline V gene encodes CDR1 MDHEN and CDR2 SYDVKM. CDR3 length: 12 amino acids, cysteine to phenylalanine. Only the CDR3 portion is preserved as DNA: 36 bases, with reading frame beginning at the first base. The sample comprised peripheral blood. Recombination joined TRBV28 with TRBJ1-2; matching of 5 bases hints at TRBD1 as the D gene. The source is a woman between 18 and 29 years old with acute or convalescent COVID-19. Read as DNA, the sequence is TGTGCCAGCAGTTTGGCCGGAGGGCAGGGCTTTTTC. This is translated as CASSLAGGQGFF.